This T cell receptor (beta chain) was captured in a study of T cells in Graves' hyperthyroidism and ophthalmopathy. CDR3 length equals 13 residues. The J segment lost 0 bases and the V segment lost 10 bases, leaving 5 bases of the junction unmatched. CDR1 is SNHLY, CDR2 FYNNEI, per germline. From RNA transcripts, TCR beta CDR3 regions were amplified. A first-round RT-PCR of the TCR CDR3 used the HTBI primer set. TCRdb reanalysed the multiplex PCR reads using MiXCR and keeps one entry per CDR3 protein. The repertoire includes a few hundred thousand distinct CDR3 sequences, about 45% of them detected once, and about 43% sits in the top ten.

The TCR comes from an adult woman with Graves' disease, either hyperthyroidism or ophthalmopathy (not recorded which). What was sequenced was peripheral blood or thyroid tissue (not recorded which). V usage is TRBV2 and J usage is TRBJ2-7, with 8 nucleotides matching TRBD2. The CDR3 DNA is TGTGCCAACGTTGCGGGGGGCTCCTACGAGCAGTACTTC. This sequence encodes CANVAGGSYEQYF.